The present T cell receptor beta chain was sequenced within a study of blood T cell repertoires in COVID-19 (dated by TCRdb to 2018 to 2021). About the study as a whole: Collaborator samples came from the United States, Italy and Spain and covered acute and convalescent phases of COVID-19. The material from the prospective study consisted of cDNA or gDNA derived from T cells, B-cell-depleted T cells, or PBMCs. Subjects who had been exposed to COVID-19, were actively infected with it, or had recovered from it provided the deeply sampled blood TCRbeta repertoires that made up the dataset. The repertoires were made available in a free public database intended to serve as a resource for research on the immune response to SARS-CoV-2. Samples were obtained from the ongoing ImmuneRACE study (first 160 participants) and from some 1,300 subjects provided by 6 global collaborators. A de-identified subject ID, COVID-19 status, age in years and sex were almost always included in the sample metadata. HLA class I and class II types, where available, came from metadata supplied by the sample provider rather than from assay-based typing. Overall study outcomes, separate from this receptor: The quantity of clinical and demographic metadata differed by source and by participant and was supplied without curation.

On this clone: The clone's antigen remains unknown. The record has no base qualities; no much larger clone is one base away.

The CDR3 numbers 14 residues from cysteine through phenylalanine. CDR3 DNA is the only sequence kept; it has 42 bases, read in frame from the first base. V trim: 7 bases; J trim: 2 bases; unmatched bases: 4. CDR1 and CDR2, per the germline V gene, are MNHEY and SVGAGI. In the prospective study, participants were about 18 to 95 years old, resided in around 25 geographic areas of the United States, and were enrolled through a virtual design. To assign participants to cohorts, the prospective study relied on clinical history that participants themselves reported in a screening survey and a study questionnaire. In the prospective study, mobile phlebotomists collected whole blood, serum and a nasopharyngeal or oropharyngeal swab from each participant. Over an approximately 2-month period, participants in the prospective study had the option of providing additional blood draws and questionnaires. Blood samples from the prospective study were shipped frozen or at room temperature prior to DNA extraction.

TCRbeta CDR3 regions were amplified from genomic DNA using the immunoSEQ Assay, a bias-controlled multiplex PCR. Regarding the original processing steps: Within the assay, amplification of reference gene primers was used to estimate how many nucleated cells each sample contained. To quantify the absolute abundance of each unique TCRbeta CDR3 rearrangement, sequence reads were collapsed and filtered. For each sample, productive Simpson clonality was calculated as the square root of Simpson's diversity index across productive rearrangements. TCRdb provides this immuneACCESS table in a form limited to in-frame rearrangements. Some clones are lacking; in checked studies, under half of them reflect an unresolved V gene, and why the rest are absent is not known. V, J and clone size are taken as reported in that table, and D and trimming were inferred from the DNA itself. The table for this sample lists 200,000 to 250,000 clones; 80% to 90% of them were counted only once. The leading ten clones occupy roughly 14% of the sample.

The sample consisted of PBMCs or T cells enriched from blood (not recorded which). This TCR was sampled from a woman aged 45-65 years with acute COVID-19. The receptor chain draws on TRBV6-5 and TRBJ2-7; TRBD2 aligns with 11 central bases. The CDR3 has the sequence CASTGLAGTYEQYF. The nucleotide sequence reads TGTGCCAGCACTGGACTAGCGGGTACCTACGAGCAGTACTTC.